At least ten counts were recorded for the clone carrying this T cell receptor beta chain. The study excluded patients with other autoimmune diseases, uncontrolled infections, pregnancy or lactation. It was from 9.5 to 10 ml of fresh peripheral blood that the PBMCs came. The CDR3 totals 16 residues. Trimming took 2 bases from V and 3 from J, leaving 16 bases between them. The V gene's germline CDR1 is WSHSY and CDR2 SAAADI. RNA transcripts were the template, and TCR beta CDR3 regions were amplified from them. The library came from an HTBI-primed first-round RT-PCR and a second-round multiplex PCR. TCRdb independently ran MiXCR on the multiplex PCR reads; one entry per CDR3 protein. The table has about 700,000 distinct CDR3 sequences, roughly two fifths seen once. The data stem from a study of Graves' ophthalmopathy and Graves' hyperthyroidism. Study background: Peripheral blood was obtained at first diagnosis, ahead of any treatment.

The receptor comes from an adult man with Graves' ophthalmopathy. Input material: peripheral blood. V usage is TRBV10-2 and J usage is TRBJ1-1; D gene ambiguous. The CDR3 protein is CASSEETLTLYTEAFF. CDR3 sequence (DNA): TGCGCCAGCAGTGAGGAAACCCTAACACTCTACACTGAAGCTTTCTTT.